Below, 20 T cell receptor beta chains from the same sample are listed, as sequenced in a study of post-analysis software for immune sequencing data. Regarding the study as a whole: About 5 TRBV segments were more frequent in patients than controls; TRBV5-6, TRBV5-1 and TRBV20-1 belonged to this group.

No cognate antigen is known for these TCRs. Incorporated into the TCR beta cDNA libraries were unique molecular identifiers, which served to reduce PCR and sequencing biases. TCRdb fed the PCR reads into MiXCR, producing one record per CDR3 protein. The sample records approximately 440,000 distinct CDR3 sequences, less than 45% being singletons. The sample was blood. The origin of the receptors is a girl between 10 and 17 years old with multiple sclerosis.

The rearrangement joins TRBV6-6 to TRBJ2-1; 8 bases are shared with TRBD2. Per germline, CDR1 MNHNY and CDR2 SVGAGI (reference sequence). This CDR3 contains 16 residues. The V gene end was trimmed by 5 bases and the J gene end by 7 bases; junction bases not matched to a gene: 13. CDR3 in amino acids: CASSDMTGGLGNEQFF. The CDR3 nucleotides are TGTGCCAGCAGTGACATGACGGGAGGGTTAGGGAATGAGCAGTTCTTC.

The chain uses TRBV10-3 and TRBJ1-2; D is perhaps TRBD1 (6 bases). Germline CDR1 is ENHRY and CDR2 is SYGVKD. This CDR3 spans 16 amino acids. Trimming took off 0 bases at V and 2 bases at J, with 13 bases between the two ends. CDR3 loop: CAISESSGGQNYGYTF. Here the CDR3 DNA reads TGTGCCATCAGTGAGTCGAGTGGGGGGCAGAACTATGGCTACACCTTC.

This clonotype was found once. Sequence at one end of the junction differs from germline and may be a read error. The rearrangement links TRBV10-3 to TRBJ1-1, with 8 positions matching TRBD1. The CDR3 contains 16 residues. Germline loops: CDR1 ENHRY, CDR2 SYGVKD. The CDR3 DNA follows: TGTACCATCAGTGAGACGATGGGACAGGTGAACACTGAAGCTTTCTTT. This translates into CTISETMGQVNTEAFF.

This chain links TRBV28 with TRBJ1-2, with 10 bases that match TRBD1. J lost 2 bases, V lost 6 bases, and 3 bases had no gene match. CDR1 and CDR2 (germline): MDHEN, SYDVKM. The CDR3 is 14 amino acids. The CDR3: CASRGGQGNYGYTF. Written as DNA, the CDR3 is TGTGCCAGCAGGGGGGGACAGGGGAACTATGGCTACACCTTC.

This clonotype was observed a few times. Here the CDR3 reads CASSTTNKNIQYF. The CDR3 bases are TGTGCCAGCAGCACCACCAACAAAAACATTCAGTACTTC. The J gene is TRBJ2-4, the V gene TRBV6-5; D call uncertain. CDR1 MNHEY and CDR2 SVGAGI come from the germline V gene. The V end lost 6 bases, the J end lost 3 bases, and 9 bases lay between the germline ends. This CDR3 is 13 amino acids long.

In this sample, this clonotype turned up many times. V gene TRBV12-3 or TRBV12-4 combines with J gene TRBJ2-5; D is unclear. The V and J ends lost 6 bases and 5 bases respectively, with 7 bases between them. The CDR3 is 11 amino acids. This CDR3 reads CASSLRETQYF. DNA of the CDR3: TGTGCCAGCAGCTTAAGGGAGACCCAGTACTTC.

This chain joins TRBV20-1 and TRBJ2-3; TRBD2 aligns across 11 bases. J lost 1 base, V lost 6 bases, and 12 bases had no gene match. The CDR3 has 17 residues. The germline V gene encodes CDR1 DFQATT and CDR2 SNEGSKA (reference sequence). CDR3 region: CSAPGSGRAIGTDTQYF. The CDR3 DNA reads as TGCAGTGCCCCTGGTAGCGGGAGGGCGATCGGCACAGATACGCAGTATTTT.

The chain uses TRBV20-1 and TRBJ2-4, with a possible D match to TRBD1 (5 bases). The J call may be faulty, since TRBJ2-7 better matches the DNA end. CDR1 is DFQATT and CDR2 is SNEGSKA in the germline V gene (reference sequence). CDR3 length: 12 residues. The CDR3 DNA is TGCAGTGCTATCGGCAGGGACTACGAGCAGTACTTC. Translating it yields CSAIGRDYEQYF.

V gene TRBV28 combines with J gene TRBJ2-7; D uncertain. Germline values: CDR1 MDHEN, CDR2 SYDVKM. The CDR3 has 11 residues. The V and J ends lost 6 bases and 0 bases respectively, with 3 bases between them. The CDR3 protein is CASRTSYEQYF. CDR3 bases: TGTGCCAGCAGGACCTCCTACGAGCAGTACTTC.

In regard to this clonotype: A junction end diverges from the germline sequence, so it may reflect a read error. This chain joins TRBV7-6 and TRBJ2-7; 10 bases are a match to TRBD2. The CDR3 length is 15 residues. Germline V lookup: CDR1 SGHVS, CDR2 FNYEAQ. This CDR3 reads CTSSFSLAGDHEQYF. Written as DNA, the CDR3 is TGTACCAGCAGCTTTTCCCTAGCGGGAGACCACGAGCAGTACTTC.

This chain connects TRBV7-3 to TRBJ1-1, with D perhaps matching TRBD1 (6 bases). This CDR3 has 13 residues. CDR1 and CDR2 (germline): SGHTA, FQGTGA. Deletions cut 2 bases from V and 6 bases from J, with 10 bases between. CDR3 DNA: TGTGCCAGCAGCTTAGGGCAGGGGTCTGAAGCTTTCTTT. It codes for CASSLGQGSEAFF.

The chain couples TRBV6-1 to TRBJ1-2; no clear D gene. The CDR3 totals 14 residues. The V and J ends lost 4 bases and 6 bases respectively, with 15 bases between them. The V gene's germline CDR1 is MNHNS and CDR2 SASEGT. CDR3 in amino acids: CASSASTGRNGYTF. The CDR3, as DNA: TGTGCCAGCAGTGCGTCGACGGGCAGGAATGGCTACACCTTC.

V is TRBV12-3 or TRBV12-4 and J is TRBJ2-2; D unclear. The CDR3 has 14 residues. Between the trimmed V and J ends, which lost 10 bases and 0 bases, there was a span of 12 bases. The CDR3 spells CATSGSSNTGELFF. The CDR3 DNA reads as TGTGCCACGTCGGGCTCTTCGAACACCGGGGAGCTGTTTTTT.

This clonotype appeared a few times. The chain joins TRBV6-5 to TRBJ2-7; the D gene is possibly TRBD2 (5 bases). This CDR3 has 16 amino acids. Trimming cost V 4 bases and J 2 bases, with 18 bases left between them. Germline lookup yields CDR1 MNHEY and CDR2 SVGAGI. Here the CDR3 reads CASSSWLSGRTYEQYF. Here the CDR3 DNA reads TGTGCCAGCAGTTCCTGGTTGAGCGGTAGAACCTACGAGCAGTACTTC.

This clonotype has only a few counts. The chain recombines TRBV20-1 with TRBJ2-3, with a possible D match to TRBD1 (5 bases). Germline CDR1 reads DFQATT; CDR2 reads SNEGSKA (reference sequence). V shed 2 bases and J shed 0 bases, with 9 bases lying between them. The CDR3 runs 14 residues. DNA for the CDR3: TGCAGTGCTAGAATAGGGGCTAGCACAGATACGCAGTATTTT. This codes for CSARIGASTDTQYF.

The chain uses TRBV6-1 and TRBJ2-1; no clear D gene. Germline values: CDR1 MNHNS, CDR2 SASEGT. Trimming stripped 3 bases from V and 7 bases from J, with 10 bases between. The CDR3 is made up of 13 amino acids. This CDR3 reads CASSEVPQNEQFF. CDR3 nucleotides: TGTGCCAGCAGTGAGGTCCCGCAGAATGAGCAGTTCTTC.

This clonotype was seen once. The V call is TRBV14, the J call TRBJ1-4; 10 bases are a match to TRBD1. The V gene's germline CDR1 is SGHDN and CDR2 FVKESK. Trimming removed 4 bases from V and 10 bases from J; junction bases left unmatched: 6. The CDR3 sequence is 14 residues long. Here the CDR3 reads CASSPRTGGGKLFF. For the CDR3, the DNA is TGTGCCAGCAGCCCTCGGACAGGGGGAGGAAAACTGTTTTTT.

This clonotype was seen a few times. The rearrangement joins TRBV20-1 to TRBJ1-5, with D hard to call. The CDR3 consists of 13 residues. Germline V gene lookup returns CDR1 DFQATT and CDR2 SNEGSKA (reference sequence). Trimming left V 2 bases short and J 5 bases short, with 10 bases between. CDR3 nucleotides: TGCAGTGCTAGACAGGATGGGGATCAGCCCCAGCATTTT. Translated: CSARQDGDQPQHF.

This clonotype was counted a few times. The CDR3 protein is CASSPGASTDTQYF. CDR3 DNA sequence: TGTGCCAGCAGCCCCGGGGCAAGCACAGATACGCAGTATTTT. J is TRBJ2-3 and V is TRBV7-2, with D possibly called TRBD1 or TRBD2 (5 bases each). Germline V lookup: CDR1 SGHTA, CDR2 FQGNSA. This CDR3 region has 14 residues. V lost 5 bases and J lost 0, with 9 bases in between.

This clonotype has just a few counts. The V and J genes are TRBV10-3 and TRBJ1-2; 8 nucleotides match TRBD1. This CDR3 is 16 amino acids long. Germline loops: CDR1 ENHRY, CDR2 SYGVKD. V shed 4 bases, J shed 8 bases, and the junction held 15 bases outside the gene matches. The CDR3 region has the DNA TGTGCCATCAGTGCAGCCCCGGGACAGGCAAGAGGGGGCTACACCTTC. Its translation: CAISAAPGQARGGYTF.